This TCR beta chain was identified in a study of early T cells in non-severe SARS-CoV-2 infection. Study information: The chains were unpaired, and the sequenced material was bulk RNA from unsorted whole blood.

Individual cDNA molecules each received unique molecular identifiers attached to them. TCRdb fed the 5' RACE reads into MiXCR, producing one record per CDR3 protein. The sample includes tens of thousands of distinct CDR3 sequences, about 4% of them seen just once. V was pared by 2 bases and J by 2 bases, with 12 bases between. The CDR3 extends over 15 amino acids. Germline CDR1 is SGHVS and CDR2 is FQNEAQ. The study's findings and limits: Lookups in VDJdb leaned toward anti-spike CD8 responses and missed private and CD4 specificities.

Note on this clonotype: What it binds is unknown.

The chain combines TRBV7-8 with TRBJ1-2; no clear D gene. The TCR comes from an adult who was a healthcare worker with PCR-confirmed SARS-CoV-2 infection or an uninfected control (not recorded which). The source material was whole blood. The CDR3 is CASSLFGERNYGYTF. In DNA form, the CDR3 reads TGTGCCAGCAGCTTATTCGGTGAAAGGAACTATGGCTACACCTTC.